This paragraph covers one T cell receptor (beta chain) sequence. Antigen unknown. Amplification used 60 Vbeta primers and 13 Jbeta primers. Methods used by the authors: Roughly 10 million shared chains were among 80 million or so unique TCR beta chains counted in a later analysis. Profiled with immunoSEQ multiplex PCR; TCRdb holds only in-frame clones, not every one. V and J calls plus clone size are reproduced from that table; the DNA served to infer D and trimming. The table for this sample gives about 160,000 clones. This record comes from a study of cytomegalovirus exposure and HLA in healthy donors. Study conclusions and caveats: With later analysis, a missense DCLRE1C variant became linked to TCR beta V- and J-gene trimming.

This CDR3 has 12 residues. The germline V gene encodes CDR1 SGHRS and CDR2 YFSETQ. Trimming left V 4 bases short and J 4 bases short, with 8 bases between. The TCR originated in a woman aged 55 to 70 in good health and CMV-seronegative. Sequenced: PBMCs. The chain has TRBV5-1 and TRBJ1-2, with D uncertain. In nucleotides, the CDR3 is TGCGCCAGCAGCCCACGGGGCTATGGCTACACCTTC. Translated: CASSPRGYGYTF.